The sequence of this T cell receptor beta chain was determined in a study of blood T cell repertoires in COVID-19. As for the study in general: PBMCs, B-cell-depleted T cells, or T cells were the source of the cDNA or gDNA that made up the material.

The repertoire was sequenced with immunoSEQ multiplex PCR; TCRdb's copy has only in-frame clones and lacks some. The sample contains about 48,000 clones, about 86% of which appear only once. Germline CDR1 LNHDA, CDR2 SQIVND (reference sequence). Trimming cost V 6 bases and J 5 bases, with 19 bases left between them. The CDR3 has 15 residues. This sequence was found in a woman older than 75 with acute or convalescent COVID-19. This chain joins TRBV19 and TRBJ2-5; possibly TRBD2 for D (6 bases). Sequenced material: peripheral blood. The CDR3 region has the DNA TGTGCCAGTAGATCCCCGGGAGTCTTGGGGGAGACCCAGTACTTC. As protein: CASRSPGVLGETQYF.